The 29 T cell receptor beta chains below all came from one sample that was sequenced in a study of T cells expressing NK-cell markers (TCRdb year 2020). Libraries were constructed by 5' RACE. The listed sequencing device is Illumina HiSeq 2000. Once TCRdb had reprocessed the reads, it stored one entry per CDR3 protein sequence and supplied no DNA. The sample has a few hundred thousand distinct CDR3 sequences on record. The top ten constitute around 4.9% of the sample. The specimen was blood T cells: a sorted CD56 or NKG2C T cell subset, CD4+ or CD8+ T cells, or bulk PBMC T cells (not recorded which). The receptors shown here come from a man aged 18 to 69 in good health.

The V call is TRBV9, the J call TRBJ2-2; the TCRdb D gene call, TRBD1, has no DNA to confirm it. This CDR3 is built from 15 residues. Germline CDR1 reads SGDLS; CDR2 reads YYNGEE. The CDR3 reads CASSARPSATGELFF.

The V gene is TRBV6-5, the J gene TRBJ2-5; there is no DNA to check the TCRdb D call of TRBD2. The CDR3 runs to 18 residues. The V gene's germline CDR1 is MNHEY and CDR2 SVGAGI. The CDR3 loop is CASSSPGLAGGGQETQYF.

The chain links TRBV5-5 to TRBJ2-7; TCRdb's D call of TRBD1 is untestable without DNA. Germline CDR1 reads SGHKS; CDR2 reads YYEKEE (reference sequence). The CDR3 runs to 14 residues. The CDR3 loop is CASSGDRDYYEQYF.

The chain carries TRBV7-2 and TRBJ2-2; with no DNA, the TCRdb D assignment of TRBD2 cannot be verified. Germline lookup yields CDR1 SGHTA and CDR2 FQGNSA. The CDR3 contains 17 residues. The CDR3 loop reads CASSPTSGGANTGELFF.

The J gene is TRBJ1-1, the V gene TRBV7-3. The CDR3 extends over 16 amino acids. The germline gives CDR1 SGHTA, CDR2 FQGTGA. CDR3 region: CASSQKAGRPNTEAFF. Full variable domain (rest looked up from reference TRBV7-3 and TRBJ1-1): GAGVSQTPSNKVTEKGKYVELRCDPISGHTALYWYRQSLGQGPEFLIYFQGTGAADDSGLPNDRFFAVRPEGSVSTLKIQRTERGDSAVYLCASSQKAGRPNTEAFFGQGTRLTVV.

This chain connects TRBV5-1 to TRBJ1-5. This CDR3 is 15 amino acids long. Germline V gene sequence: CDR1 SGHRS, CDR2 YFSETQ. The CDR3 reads CASSLDGYYNQPQHF.

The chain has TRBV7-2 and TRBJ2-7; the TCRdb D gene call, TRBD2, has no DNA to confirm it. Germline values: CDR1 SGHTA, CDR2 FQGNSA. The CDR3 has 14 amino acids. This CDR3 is CASSLKPSGVRQYF.

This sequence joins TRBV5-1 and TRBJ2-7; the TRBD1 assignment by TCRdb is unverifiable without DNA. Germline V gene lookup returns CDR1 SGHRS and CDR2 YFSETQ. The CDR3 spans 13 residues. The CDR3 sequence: CASSPEGGYEQYF.

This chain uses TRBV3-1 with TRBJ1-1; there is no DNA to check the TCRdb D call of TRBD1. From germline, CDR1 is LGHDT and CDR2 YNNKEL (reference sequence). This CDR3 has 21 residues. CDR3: CASSQSRDRVRFRPMNTEAFF. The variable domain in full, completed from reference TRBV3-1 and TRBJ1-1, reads DTAVSQTPKYLVTQMGNDKSIKCEQNLGHDTMYWYKQDSKKFLKIMFSYNNKELIINETVPNRFSPKSPDKAHLNLHINSLELGDSAVYFCASSQSRDRVRFRPMNTEAFFGQGTRLTVV.

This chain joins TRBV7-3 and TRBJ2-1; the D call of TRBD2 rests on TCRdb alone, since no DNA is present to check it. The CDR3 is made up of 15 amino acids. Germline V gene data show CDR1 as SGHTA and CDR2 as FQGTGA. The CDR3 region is CASSISGTIDNEQFF.

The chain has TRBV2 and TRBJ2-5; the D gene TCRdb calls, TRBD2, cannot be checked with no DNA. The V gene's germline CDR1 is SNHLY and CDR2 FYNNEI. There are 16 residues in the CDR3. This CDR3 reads CASSFFSGVQGETQYF.

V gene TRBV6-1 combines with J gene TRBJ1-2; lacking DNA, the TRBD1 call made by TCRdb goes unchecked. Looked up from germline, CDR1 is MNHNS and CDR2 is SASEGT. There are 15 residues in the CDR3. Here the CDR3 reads CASSEWTGQSYGYTF.

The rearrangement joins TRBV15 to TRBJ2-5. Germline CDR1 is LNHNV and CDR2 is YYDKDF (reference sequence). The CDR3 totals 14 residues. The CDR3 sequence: CATSRNSLGETQYF.

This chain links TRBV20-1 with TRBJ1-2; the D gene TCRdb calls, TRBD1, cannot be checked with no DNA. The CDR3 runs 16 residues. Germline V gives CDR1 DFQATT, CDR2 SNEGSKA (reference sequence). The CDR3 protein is CSARGDGSKGGYGYTF.

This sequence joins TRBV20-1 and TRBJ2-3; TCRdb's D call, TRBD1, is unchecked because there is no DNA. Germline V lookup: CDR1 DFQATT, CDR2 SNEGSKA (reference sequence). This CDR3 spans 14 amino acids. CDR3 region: CSASPIRGADTQYF.

The CDR3 sequence: CASSTGTGAQYF. The V call is TRBV5-1, the J call TRBJ2-7; the D gene TCRdb calls, TRBD1, cannot be checked with no DNA. The V gene's germline CDR1 is SGHRS and CDR2 YFSETQ. CDR3 length equals 12 residues.

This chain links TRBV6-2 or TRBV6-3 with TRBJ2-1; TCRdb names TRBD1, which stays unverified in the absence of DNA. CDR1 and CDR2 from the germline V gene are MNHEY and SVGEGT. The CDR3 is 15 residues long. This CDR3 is CASRQRQGWGNEQFF.

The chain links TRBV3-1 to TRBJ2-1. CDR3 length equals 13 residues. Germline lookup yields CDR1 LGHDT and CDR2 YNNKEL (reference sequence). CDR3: CASSKGPINEQFF.

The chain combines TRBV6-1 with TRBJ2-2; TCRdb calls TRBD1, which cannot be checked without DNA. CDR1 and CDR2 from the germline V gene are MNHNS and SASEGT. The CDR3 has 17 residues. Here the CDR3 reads CASSLHPGTASLGELFF.

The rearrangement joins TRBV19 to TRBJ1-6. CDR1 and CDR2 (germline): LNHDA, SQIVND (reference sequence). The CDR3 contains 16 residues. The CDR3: CASSPPLRAFNSPLHF.

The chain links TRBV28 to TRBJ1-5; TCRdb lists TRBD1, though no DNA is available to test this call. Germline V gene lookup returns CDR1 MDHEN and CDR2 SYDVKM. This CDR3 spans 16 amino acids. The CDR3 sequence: CASSFRDRGGNQPQHF.

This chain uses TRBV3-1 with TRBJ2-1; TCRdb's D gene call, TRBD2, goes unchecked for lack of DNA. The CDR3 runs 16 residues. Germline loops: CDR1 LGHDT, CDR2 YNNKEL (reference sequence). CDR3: CASSQGLAGGPYEQFF.

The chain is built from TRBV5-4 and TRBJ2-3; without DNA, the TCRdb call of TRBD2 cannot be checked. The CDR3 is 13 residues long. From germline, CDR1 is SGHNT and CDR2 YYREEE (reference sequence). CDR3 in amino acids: CASSLVGGDTQYF.

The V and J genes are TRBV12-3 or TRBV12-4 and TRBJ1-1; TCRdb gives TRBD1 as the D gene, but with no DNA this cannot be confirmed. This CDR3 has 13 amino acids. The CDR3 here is CASRPGRTGEAFF.

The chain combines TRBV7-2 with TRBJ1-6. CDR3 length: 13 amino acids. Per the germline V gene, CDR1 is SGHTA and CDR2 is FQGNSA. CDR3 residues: CASKDLYNSPLHF.

The CDR3 reads CASSVVGTSGGAVEQFF. V usage is TRBV9 and J usage is TRBJ2-1; TCRdb selects TRBD2, and the lack of DNA leaves this call unchecked. From germline, CDR1 is SGDLS and CDR2 YYNGEE. The CDR3 is 17 amino acids.

The CDR3 here is CASSLPPRDRSTDTQYF. The chain uses TRBV5-1 and TRBJ2-3; TCRdb names TRBD1, which stays unverified in the absence of DNA. Germline V gene sequence: CDR1 SGHRS, CDR2 YFSETQ. The CDR3 is 17 residues long.

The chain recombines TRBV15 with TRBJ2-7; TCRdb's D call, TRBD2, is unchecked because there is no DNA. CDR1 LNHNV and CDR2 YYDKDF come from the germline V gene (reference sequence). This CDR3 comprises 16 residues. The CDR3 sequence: CATSRGTSSGFYEQYF. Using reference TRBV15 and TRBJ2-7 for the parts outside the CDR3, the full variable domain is DAMVIQNPRYQVTQFGKPVTLSCSQTLNHNVMYWYQQKSSQAPKLLFHYYDKDFNNEADTPDNFQSRRPNTSFCFLDIRSPGLGDTAMYLCATSRGTSSGFYEQYFGPGTRLTVT.

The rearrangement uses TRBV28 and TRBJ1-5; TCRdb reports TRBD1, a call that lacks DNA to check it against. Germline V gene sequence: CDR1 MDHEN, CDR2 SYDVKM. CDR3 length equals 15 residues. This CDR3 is CASSLDRGNNQPQHF.